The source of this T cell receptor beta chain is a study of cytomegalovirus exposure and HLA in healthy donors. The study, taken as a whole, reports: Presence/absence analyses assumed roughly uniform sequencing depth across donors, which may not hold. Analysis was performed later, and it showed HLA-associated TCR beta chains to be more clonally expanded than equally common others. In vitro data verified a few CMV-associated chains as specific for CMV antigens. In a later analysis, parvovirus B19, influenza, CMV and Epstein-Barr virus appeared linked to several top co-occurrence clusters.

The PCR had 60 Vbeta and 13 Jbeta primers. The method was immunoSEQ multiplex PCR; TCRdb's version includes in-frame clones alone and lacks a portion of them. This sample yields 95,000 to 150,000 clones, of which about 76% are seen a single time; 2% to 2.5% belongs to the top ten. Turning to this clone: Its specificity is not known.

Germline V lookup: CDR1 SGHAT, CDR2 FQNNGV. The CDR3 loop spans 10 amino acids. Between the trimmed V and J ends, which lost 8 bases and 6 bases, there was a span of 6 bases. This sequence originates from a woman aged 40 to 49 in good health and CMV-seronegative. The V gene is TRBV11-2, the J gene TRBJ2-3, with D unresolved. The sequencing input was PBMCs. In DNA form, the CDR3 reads TGTGCCAGCGGCCCCGATACGCAGTATTTT. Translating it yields CASGPDTQYF.